This TCR beta chain originates from a study of patients and donors after allogeneic stem cell transplantation. This clonotype occurred a few times. TCRdb re-analysed the RT-PCR reads in MiXCR, keeping a single row per CDR3 protein. The sample shows 200,000 to 250,000 distinct CDR3 sequences, 14% of them seen only once. CDR1 and CDR2 (germline): SGHTA, FQGNSA. Trimming left V 5 bases short and J 8 bases short, with 11 bases between. The CDR3 runs 12 residues. The sample consisted of blood, either unsorted or a sorted T cell fraction (not recorded which). The genes are TRBV7-2 and TRBJ2-3, with D hard to call. The receptor was isolated from a human donor who was either an allogeneic HSCT recipient or a stem cell or donor lymphocyte infusion donor (not recorded which). It is not recorded whose cells these are; they may come from a transplant donor. The CDR3: CASSHRGGTQYF. CDR3 DNA sequence: TGTGCCAGCAGCCACCGTGGTGGTACGCAGTATTTT.